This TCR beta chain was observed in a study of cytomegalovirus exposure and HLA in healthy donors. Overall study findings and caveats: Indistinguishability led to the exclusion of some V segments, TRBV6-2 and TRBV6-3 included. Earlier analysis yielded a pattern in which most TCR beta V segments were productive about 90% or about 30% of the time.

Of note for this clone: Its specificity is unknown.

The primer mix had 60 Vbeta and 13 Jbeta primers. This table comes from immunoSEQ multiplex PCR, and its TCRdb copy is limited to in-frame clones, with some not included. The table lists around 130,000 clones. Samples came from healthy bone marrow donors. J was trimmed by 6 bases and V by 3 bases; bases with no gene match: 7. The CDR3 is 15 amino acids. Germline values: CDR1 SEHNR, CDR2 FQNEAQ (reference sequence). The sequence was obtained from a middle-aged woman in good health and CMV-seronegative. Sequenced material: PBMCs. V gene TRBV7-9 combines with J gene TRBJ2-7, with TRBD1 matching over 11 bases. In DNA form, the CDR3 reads TGTGCCAGCAGCTTGCTAAAGGGACAGGGGGTCGAGCAGTACTTC. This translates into CASSLLKGQGVEQYF.